This passage covers 9 T cell receptor beta chains from one sample sequenced in a study of blood T cells in healthy people across ages. The authors ran a second PCR of about 6 to 11 cycles using a sample-barcoded 5' primer and a J-beta primer mix. MiXCR was run by TCRdb on the 5' RACE reads, yielding one entry per CDR3 protein. The sample consists of about a million distinct CDR3 sequences, around 48% of them appearing once. The sample taken for sequencing was blood. The origin of the receptors is a man younger than 45 in good health.

The chain has TRBV20-1 and TRBJ2-2; TRBD1 matches 7 bases. Germline CDR1 is DFQATT and CDR2 is SNEGSKA (reference sequence). This CDR3 comprises 15 residues. V shed 6 bases, J shed 0 bases, and the junction held 7 bases outside the gene matches. CDR3 DNA: TGCAGTGCGTTTACCGGGACAGCGAACACCGGGGAGCTGTTTTTT. Encoded protein: CSAFTGTANTGELFF.

V is TRBV28 and J is TRBJ2-1; 9 bases fit TRBD1. The CDR3 covers 13 residues. CDR1 MDHEN and CDR2 SYDVKM come from the germline V gene. V was clipped by 6 bases and J by 7 bases; unmatched bases: 4. The CDR3 DNA reads as TGTGCCAGCAGACAGGGGGCCATTAATGAGCAGTTCTTC. It codes for CASRQGAINEQFF. The entire variable domain, with the rest obtained from reference TRBV28 and TRBJ2-1, is as follows: DVKVTQSSRYLVKRTGEKVFLECVQDMDHENMFWYRQDPGLGLRLIYFSYDVKMKEKGDIPEGYSVSREKKERFSLILESASTNQTSMYLCASRQGAINEQFFGPGTRLTVL.

This sequence joins TRBV20-1 and TRBJ1-1; D not certain. The germline V gene encodes CDR1 DFQATT and CDR2 SNEGSKA (reference sequence). The CDR3 spans 11 residues. With 5 bases removed from V and 4 bases from J, the gap between germline ends came to 8 bases. CDR3 DNA: TGCAGTGCTCCGCTCTTCACTGAAGCTTTCTTT. The encoded protein is CSAPLFTEAFF.

This rearrangement joins TRBV29-1 to TRBJ1-5; the D gene is possibly TRBD1 (5 bases). The V and J ends lost 2 bases and 5 bases respectively, with 13 bases between them. The germline V gene encodes CDR1 SQVTM and CDR2 ANQGSEA. The CDR3 is made up of 14 amino acids. CDR3 sequence reads: CSVELEGMDQPQHF. As DNA, the CDR3 is TGCAGCGTTGAATTAGAGGGGATGGATCAGCCCCAGCATTTT. The variable domain in full, with the rest retrieved from reference TRBV29-1 and TRBJ1-5, is SAVISQKPSRDICQRGTSLTIQCQVDSQVTMMFWYRQQPGQSLTLIATANQGSEATYESGFVIDKFPISRPNLTFSTLTVSNMSPEDSSIYLCSVELEGMDQPQHFGDGTRLSIL.

This clonotype was picked up a small number of times. This chain connects TRBV6-2 or TRBV6-3 to TRBJ2-7; D unclear. CDR3 length: 14 amino acids. The germline V and J ends were trimmed by 1 base and 0 bases, with 7 bases remaining between them. In germline, CDR1 is MNHEY, CDR2 SVGEGT. The CDR3 is CASSYWADSYEQYF. The DNA of the CDR3 is TGTGCCAGCAGTTACTGGGCGGACTCCTACGAGCAGTACTTC.

CDR3 loop: CASSLQGRGTGELFF. CDR3 coding DNA: TGTGCCAGCAGCCTCCAGGGGCGGGGCACCGGGGAGCTGTTTTTT. V and J are TRBV3-1 and TRBJ2-2; D tentatively fits TRBD1 or TRBD2 (6 bases each). V lost 4 bases, J lost 4 bases, and 13 bases lay in between. Germline V gene lookup returns CDR1 LGHDT and CDR2 YNNKEL (reference sequence). This CDR3 has 15 residues.

This clonotype was seen only a few times. The V and J genes are TRBV6-5 and TRBJ2-7, with D tentatively TRBD1 or TRBD2 (5 bases each). This CDR3 spans 15 amino acids. Germline CDR1 reads MNHEY; CDR2 reads SVGAGI. Trimming removed 4 bases from V and 1 base from J, with 14 bases in between. CDR3 loop: CASSWGNPRSYEQYF. As DNA, the CDR3 is TGTGCCAGCAGTTGGGGGAACCCTCGGTCCTACGAGCAGTACTTC.

This clonotype showed up just a few times. The rearrangement joins TRBV10-2 to TRBJ2-5; 10 bases fit TRBD2. V gave up 2 bases and J gave up 2 bases; unmatched junction bases: 2. Germline V gene sequence: CDR1 WSHSY, CDR2 SAAADI. The CDR3 sequence is 15 residues long. The DNA of the CDR3 is TGCGCCAGCAGTGAGACTAGCGGGAATCAAGAGACCCAGTACTTC. Translated: CASSETSGNQETQYF.

J is TRBJ2-3 and V is TRBV20-1, with D possibly TRBD2 on 6 matching bases. The CDR3 has 15 residues. The ends were cut back, 1 base at V and 2 bases at J, with 13 bases in the middle. The germline V gene encodes CDR1 DFQATT and CDR2 SNEGSKA (reference sequence). CDR3 DNA: TGCAGTGCTAGAGCGGAGGGGCCCTACACAGATACGCAGTATTTT. Translation gives CSARAEGPYTDTQYF.